This T cell receptor beta chain was identified in a study of control samples from healthy donors and cancer patients. This CDR3 has 15 residues. CDR1 is SGHRS and CDR2 is YFSETQ in the germline V gene. Unmatched junction bases numbered 4, after V lost 5 bases and J lost 0 bases. The protocol was immunoSEQ multiplex PCR, while the TCRdb copy is restricted to in-frame clones and leaves out a portion. Of approximately 90,000 clones listed, approximately 80% were seen once; the top ten hold around 20%. The clonotype comes from a man younger than 45 in good health. The chain combines TRBV5-1 with TRBJ1-3, with 8 bases aligning to TRBD1. Source material: blood. In nucleotides, the CDR3 is TGCGCCAGCAGAGACAGGGGAGGCTCTGGAAACACCATATATTTT. Protein: CASRDRGGSGNTIYF.